Listed here are 26 T cell receptor beta chains from one sample, sequenced in a study of blood T cell repertoires in COVID-19. Some clones are missing from TCRdb's copy, which holds only in-frame ones; the method was immunoSEQ multiplex PCR. This table holds 55,000 to 80,000 clones, 65% to 85% found once. The sample taken for sequencing was peripheral blood. These TCRs come from a human donor in a cohort sampled during active COVID-19.

V and J are TRBV4-1 and TRBJ1-2; D gene uncertain. The V end was cut by 0 bases, the J end by 0 bases, with 8 bases between. The germline V gene encodes CDR1 MGHRA and CDR2 YSYEKL. The CDR3 runs 15 residues. The chain's CDR3 is CASSQDYSTNYGYTF. The CDR3 coding sequence is TGCGCCAGCAGCCAAGACTACAGTACTAACTATGGCTACACCTTC.

The chain joins TRBV18 to TRBJ2-1; TRBD1 matches 8 bases. CDR1 is KGHSH, CDR2 LQKENI, per germline. This CDR3 is 14 amino acids long. V gave up 3 bases and J gave up 6 bases; unmatched junction bases: 4. CDR3 protein: CASSPDRVPNEQFF. DNA for the CDR3: TGTGCCAGCTCACCGGACAGGGTTCCCAATGAGCAGTTCTTC. The variable domain in full, with the rest retrieved from reference TRBV18 and TRBJ2-1, is NAGVMQNPRHLVRRRGQEARLRCSPMKGHSHVYWYRQLPEEGLKFMVYLQKENIIDESGMPKERFSAEFPKEGPSILRIQQVVRGDSAAYFCASSPDRVPNEQFFGPGTRLTVL.

This chain uses TRBV2 with TRBJ2-5; a weak D match, TRBD2 (6 bases). The CDR3 has 10 residues. In germline, CDR1 is SNHLY, CDR2 FYNNEI. The V end was cut by 8 bases, the J end by 5 bases, with 6 bases between. CDR3 sequence: CASGGETQYF. Written as DNA, the CDR3 is TGTGCCAGCGGGGGGGAGACCCAGTACTTC.

This clone was found a few times. The CDR3 region is CASGVGGNNSPLHF. The CDR3 bases are TGTGCCAGCGGGGTAGGGGGAAATAATTCACCCCTCCACTTT. V and J are TRBV6-5 and TRBJ1-6; possibly TRBD1 for D (6 bases). Per the germline V gene, CDR1 is MNHEY and CDR2 is SVGAGI. V was cut by 8 bases and J by 5 bases, with 13 bases left in between. The CDR3 runs 14 residues.

The sample holds one count of this clone. The gene calls are TRBV12-3 or TRBV12-4 and TRBJ2-3; possible D gene TRBD2, 5 bases. Trimming removed 6 bases from V and 9 bases from J, with 10 bases in between. This CDR3 is 11 amino acids long. The CDR3 DNA reads TGTGCCAGCAGCCCTGGACTGACGCAGTATTTT. Protein product: CASSPGLTQYF.

This chain uses TRBV3-1 (or the pseudogene TRBV3-2) with TRBJ2-5; 8 nucleotides line up with TRBD1. In germline, CDR1 is LGHDT, CDR2 YNNKEL (reference sequence). The V gene end was trimmed by 4 bases and the J gene end by 5 bases; junction bases not matched to a gene: 3. The CDR3 totals 13 residues. DNA for the CDR3: TGTGCCAGCAGCCGACGGACAGGGGAGACCCAGTACTTC. Amino acid sequence: CASSRRTGETQYF.

J is TRBJ1-2 and V is TRBV3-1 (or the pseudogene TRBV3-2); D perhaps matches TRBD1 (5 bases). V lost 7 bases and J 3 bases, leaving 18 bases between the germline ends. Germline values: CDR1 LGHDT, CDR2 YNNKEL (reference sequence). This CDR3 contains 15 residues. CDR3 protein: CASKLGSGGDYGYTF. For the CDR3, the DNA is TGTGCCAGCAAGTTAGGTTCGGGGGGTGACTATGGCTACACCTTC.

This clone was seen once. The J gene is TRBJ2-7, the V gene TRBV30, with D perhaps TRBD1 (5 bases). The V end was cut by 0 bases, the J end by 7 bases, with 13 bases between. The germline CDR1 and CDR2 sequences are GTSNPN and SVGIG (reference sequence). The length of the CDR3 is 13 residues. The CDR3 reads CAWSVLGAGEQYF. The CDR3 DNA reads TGTGCCTGGAGTGTTCTAGGGGCTGGGGAGCAGTACTTC.

J is TRBJ2-5 and V is TRBV2, with D tentatively TRBD2 (6 bases). The CDR3 contains 12 residues. Trimming pared 6 bases from V and 10 bases from J, leaving 15 bases between. Germline values: CDR1 SNHLY, CDR2 FYNNEI. The CDR3 nucleotides read TGTGCCAGCAGGGAGGGCTTGGGGGTCCAGTACTTC. It yields the protein CASREGLGVQYF. The full variable domain, its missing parts supplied by reference TRBV2 and TRBJ2-5, is EPEVTQTPSHQVTQMGQEVILRCVPISNHLYFYWYRQILGQKVEFLVSFYNNEISEKSEIFDDQFSVERPDGSNFTLKIRSTKLEDSAMYFCASREGLGVQYFGPGTRLLVL.

The chain combines TRBV9 with TRBJ2-5; 8 bases match TRBD1. J was trimmed by 1 base and V by 4 bases; bases with no gene match: 3. The CDR3 is 14 amino acids. The V gene's germline CDR1 is SGDLS and CDR2 YYNGEE. The CDR3 bases are TGTGCCAGCAGCCCGGGACAGGCCCAAGAGACCCAGTACTTC. Residues: CASSPGQAQETQYF. The whole variable domain, remainder taken from reference TRBV9 and TRBJ2-5, is DSGVTQTPKHLITATGQRVTLRCSPRSGDLSVYWYQQSLDQGLQFLIQYYNGEERAKGNILERFSAQQFPDLHSELNLSSLELGDSALYFCASSPGQAQETQYFGPGTRLLVL.

The chain recombines TRBV11-2 with TRBJ1-5; no clear D. CDR1 is SGHAT and CDR2 is FQNNGV in the germline V gene. This CDR3 spans 13 amino acids. Trimming took off 2 bases at V and 1 base at J, with 3 bases between the two ends. Written as DNA, the CDR3 is TGTGCCAGCAGCTTACAGAGCAATCAGCCCCAGCATTTT. Protein: CASSLQSNQPQHF. The whole variable domain, filled in from reference TRBV11-2 and TRBJ1-5, reads EAGVAQSPRYKIIEKRQSVAFWCNPISGHATLYWYQQILGQGPKLLIQFQNNGVVDDSQLPKDRFSAERLKGVDSTLKIQPAKLEDSAVYLCASSLQSNQPQHFGDGTRLSIL.

The genes are TRBV5-1 and TRBJ2-1; 10 bases are shared with TRBD2. This CDR3 contains 15 residues. Losses at the gene ends were 2 bases for V and 7 bases for J; bases not matched to a gene: 6. Germline V gene data show CDR1 as SGHRS and CDR2 as YFSETQ. In nucleotides, the CDR3 is TGCGCCAGCAGCTTCCTAGCGGGAGAGGGGAATGAGCAGTTCTTC. Protein sequence: CASSFLAGEGNEQFF. Based on the CDR3 plus reference TRBV5-1 and TRBJ2-1, the full variable domain is KAGVTQTPRYLIKTRGQQVTLSCSPISGHRSVSWYQQTPGQGLQFLFEYFSETQRNKGNFPGRFSGRQFSNSRSEMNVSTLELGDSALYLCASSFLAGEGNEQFFGPGTRLTVL.

The chain has TRBV19 and TRBJ1-6; 7 positions match TRBD1. The CDR3 has 15 amino acids. The V gene's germline CDR1 is LNHDA and CDR2 SQIVND (reference sequence). J gave up 4 bases and V 7 bases, and 7 bases lay outside the gene matches. The CDR3 here is CASTPPGQYNSPLHF. Here the CDR3 DNA reads TGTGCCAGTACTCCACCGGGACAGTATAATTCACCCCTCCACTTT.

This clone was observed once. The rearrangement joins TRBV6-5 to TRBJ1-6; D is unclear. This CDR3 comprises 15 residues. CDR1 MNHEY and CDR2 SVGAGI come from the germline V gene. Trimming cost V 5 bases and J 8 bases, with 16 bases left between them. The CDR3 reads CASSPRSGVYSPLHF. DNA of the CDR3: TGTGCCAGCAGTCCCCGTTCCGGGGTTTATTCACCCCTCCACTTT.

V is TRBV15 and J is TRBJ1-4; 7 bases are shared with TRBD1. The CDR3 totals 16 residues. The germline V gene encodes CDR1 LNHNV and CDR2 YYDKDF (reference sequence). V lost 1 base, J lost 7 bases, and 9 bases stayed unmatched. CDR3 region: CATSRVSAGGGEKLFF. For the CDR3, the DNA is TGTGCCACCAGCAGAGTATCGGCAGGGGGAGGTGAAAAACTGTTTTTT.

The V call is TRBV30, the J call TRBJ2-1, with D maybe TRBD2 (6 bases). The V gene lost 0 bases and the J gene lost 3 bases, with 15 bases spanning the gap. In germline, CDR1 is GTSNPN, CDR2 SVGIG (reference sequence). The CDR3 has 16 residues. CDR3 sequence: CAWSVLRGSHYNEQFF. CDR3 in DNA: TGTGCCTGGAGTGTACTACGGGGGTCCCACTACAATGAGCAGTTCTTC.

The chain employs TRBV5-1 and TRBJ2-5, with 7 positions matching TRBD1. The CDR3 has 16 residues. The junction had 9 bases not matched to a gene; V was cut back by 3 bases and J by 1 base. CDR1 is SGHRS and CDR2 is YFSETQ in the germline V gene. Here the CDR3 reads CASSSTGSGGQETQYF. The CDR3 region has the DNA TGCGCCAGCAGCTCTACAGGGTCAGGGGGCCAAGAGACCCAGTACTTC.

The rearrangement links TRBV21-1 to TRBJ1-5; no check of the table's D call, TRBD1, against the DNA was made. TRBV21-1 has pseudogene status. The CDR3 covers 17 residues. CDR3 region: CASSKRLDRGSNQPQHF. DNA of the CDR3: TGTGCCAGCAGCAAAAGGTTAGACAGGGGGAGCAATCAGCCCCAGCATTTT.

The chain links TRBV7-2 to TRBJ2-3; the match to TRBD2 covers 11 bases. CDR1 and CDR2 (germline): SGHTA, FQGNSA. J was trimmed by 4 bases and V by 5 bases; bases with no gene match: 2. This CDR3 contains 14 residues. CDR3 DNA sequence: TGTGCCAGCAGCCCACTAGCGGGAGCAGATACGCAGTATTTT. Its protein product is CASSPLAGADTQYF. The full variable domain, completed using reference TRBV7-2 and TRBJ2-3, is GAGVSQSPSNKVTEKGKDVELRCDPISGHTALYWYRQSLGQGLEFLIYFQGNSAPDKSGLPSDRFSAERTGGSVSTLTIQRTQQEDSAVYLCASSPLAGADTQYFGPGTRLTVL.

The gene calls are TRBV7-9 and TRBJ2-5, with 12 nucleotides matching TRBD1. This CDR3 region has 16 residues. V gave up 0 bases and J gave up 5 bases; unmatched junction bases: 4. Germline values: CDR1 SEHNR, CDR2 FQNEAQ (reference sequence). The CDR3 region is CASSLAGTGGWETQYF. CDR3 DNA: TGTGCCAGCAGCTTAGCCGGGACAGGGGGCTGGGAGACCCAGTACTTC.

The sample holds one count of this clone. The same CDR3 also results from other DNA sequences found in this sample. V and J are TRBV21-1 and TRBJ2-7; TRBD1, the D gene given by the table, was not confirmed from the DNA. TRBV21-1 is classified as a pseudogene. CDR3 length: 13 amino acids. The DNA for the CDR3 is TGTGCCAGCACCTCGGACAGGTACTACGAACAGTACTTC. It encodes CASTSDRYYEQYF.

V and J are TRBV5-1 and TRBJ1-2; 7 positions agree with TRBD1. Trimming cost V 4 bases and J 2 bases; bases outside gene matches: 8. This CDR3 is 15 amino acids long. Germline CDR1 is SGHRS and CDR2 is YFSETQ. CDR3 amino acids: CASSEQGMGNYGYTF. The CDR3 region has the DNA TGCGCCAGCAGCGAACAGGGGATGGGGAACTATGGCTACACCTTC.

The chain has TRBV11-3 and TRBJ2-5; unclear D gene. CDR1 is SGHNT and CDR2 is YENEEA in the germline V gene. CDR3 length: 13 amino acids. The V end was cut by 1 base, the J end by 3 bases, with 6 bases between. The DNA of the CDR3 is TGTGCCAGCAGCTTAGGTCTAGAAGAGACCCAGTACTTC. Its protein product is CASSLGLEETQYF.

The sample holds a few counts of this clone. The CDR3 bases are TGTGCCAGCTCACCAGGACTCCAGGCTTACGAGCAGTACTTC. Translating it yields CASSPGLQAYEQYF. The V and J genes are TRBV18 and TRBJ2-7, with TRBD2 as a possible D gene (5 bases). Looked up from germline, CDR1 is KGHSH and CDR2 is LQKENI. Trimming took off 2 bases at V and 4 bases at J, with 12 bases between the two ends. The CDR3 length is 14 residues.

The chain carries TRBV28 and TRBJ2-7; TRBD2 matches 7 bases. There are 13 residues in the CDR3. J gave up 4 bases and V 5 bases, and 5 bases lay outside the gene matches. Per germline, CDR1 MDHEN and CDR2 SYDVKM. CDR3: CASSRTSGYEQYF. The CDR3 DNA reads TGTGCCAGCAGTCGGACTAGTGGGTACGAGCAGTACTTC.

V is TRBV10-1 and J is TRBJ2-1; 13 positions match TRBD2. Germline CDR1 is WNHNN and CDR2 is SYGVQD (reference sequence). V dropped 5 bases and J dropped 8; count of bases not matched to a gene: 6. The CDR3 extends over 15 amino acids. The CDR3 bases are TGCGCCAGCAGTTCCGGGACTAGCGGGGTGGATGAGCAGTTCTTC. Translated, it gives CASSSGTSGVDEQFF.